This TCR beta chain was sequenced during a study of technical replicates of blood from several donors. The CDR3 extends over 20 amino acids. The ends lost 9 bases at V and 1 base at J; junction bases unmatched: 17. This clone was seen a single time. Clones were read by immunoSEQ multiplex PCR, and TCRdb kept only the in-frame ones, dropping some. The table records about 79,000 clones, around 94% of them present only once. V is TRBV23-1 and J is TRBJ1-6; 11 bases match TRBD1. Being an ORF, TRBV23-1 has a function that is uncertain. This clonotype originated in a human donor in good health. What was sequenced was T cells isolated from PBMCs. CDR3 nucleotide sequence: TGCGCCAGAGATTACTTACCGGGACAGGGGGTCCTTTCCTATAATTCACCCCTCCACTTT. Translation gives CARDYLPGQGVLSYNSPLHF.